This T cell receptor (beta chain) was retrieved from a study of shared clonotypes between healthy human individuals. Overall study: Three plates were used per donor for CD4 naive, three for CD4 memory, two for CD8 naive and one for CD8 memory.

This clone was seen only once. Antigen: not known. Broader study findings: Clonotype sharing among donors was thought likely to change with sequencing depth.

Profiling relied on immunoSEQ multiplex PCR, and the TCRdb table lists in-frame clones only, not all of them. The sample carries 1,500,000 or so clones, around 95% recorded once. Trimming pared 6 bases from V and 2 bases from J, leaving 10 bases between. Germline V CDR1 and CDR2: KGHSH, LQKENI. The CDR3 runs to 14 residues. The chain is built from TRBV18 and TRBJ2-2; D possibly corresponds to TRBD1 (6 bases). The material sequenced was naive CD4+ T cells sorted from blood. The subset denotes: CD45RA+ positively selected. The source of this sequence is a man aged 25-45 years in good health. The CDR3 DNA follows: TGTGCCAGCTCTCGGGACACCAACACCGGGGAGCTGTTTTTT. Amino acids: CASSRDTNTGELFF. Full variable domain (rest looked up from reference TRBV18 and TRBJ2-2): NAGVMQNPRHLVRRRGQEARLRCSPMKGHSHVYWYRQLPEEGLKFMVYLQKENIIDESGMPKERFSAEFPKEGPSILRIQQVVRGDSAAYFCASSRDTNTGELFFGEGSRLTVL.